The 15 T cell receptor beta chains in this list originate from one sample, sequenced in a study of blood T cell repertoires in COVID-19. Sequenced by immunoSEQ multiplex PCR; TCRdb stores in-frame clones only, minus some. Of about 110,000 clones in the sample, just under 90% were seen once. The sample consisted of peripheral blood. The receptor source for this set is a woman aged 45-59 years with acute or convalescent COVID-19.

The chain has TRBV6-5 and TRBJ2-7, with 8 bases matching TRBD1. Germline trimming cut 4 bases from V and 1 base from J; bases unmatched to any gene: 9. Germline-derived CDR1 and CDR2 are MNHEY and SVGAGI. This CDR3 is built from 16 residues. CDR3 DNA sequence: TGTGCCAGCAGTTTCGGCGGGACAGGAGATTCCTACGAGCAGTACTTC. Translating it yields CASSFGGTGDSYEQYF.

This chain links TRBV5-1 with TRBJ1-1; D call uncertain. V shed 0 bases and J shed 6 bases, with 15 bases lying between them. This CDR3 comprises 15 residues. Germline loops: CDR1 SGHRS, CDR2 YFSETQ. As DNA, the CDR3 is TGCGCCAGCAGCTTGGCGGCTGGCAGGCATGCTGAAGCTTTCTTT. Its translation is CASSLAAGRHAEAFF. The full variable domain, rest sourced from reference TRBV5-1 and TRBJ1-1, is KAGVTQTPRYLIKTRGQQVTLSCSPISGHRSVSWYQQTPGQGLQFLFEYFSETQRNKGNFPGRFSGRQFSNSRSEMNVSTLELGDSALYLCASSLAAGRHAEAFFGQGTRLTVV.

V usage is TRBV5-6 and J usage is TRBJ2-7; D might be TRBD1 (5 bases). Deletions cut 3 bases from V and 3 bases from J, with 16 bases between. Germline values: CDR1 SGHDT, CDR2 YYEEEE. This CDR3 is 15 amino acids long. The CDR3 is CASSSQVRSLYEQYF. CDR3 sequence (DNA): TGTGCCAGCAGCTCACAGGTGAGAAGCCTCTACGAGCAGTACTTC.

This chain links TRBV5-6 with TRBJ2-3; TRBD2 might be the D (5 bases). The V gene's germline CDR1 is SGHDT and CDR2 YYEEEE. Deletions cut 0 bases from V and 0 bases from J, with 8 bases between. CDR3 size: 15 residues. The CDR3 sequence: CASSLGGGSTDTQYF. As DNA, the CDR3 is TGTGCCAGCAGCTTGGGAGGCGGGAGCACAGATACGCAGTATTTT. Full variable domain (remainder filled in from reference TRBV5-6 and TRBJ2-3): DAGVTQSPTHLIKTRGQQVTLRCSPKSGHDTVSWYQQALGQGPQFIFQYYEEEERQRGNFPDRFSGHQFPNYSSELNVNALLLGDSALYLCASSLGGGSTDTQYFGPGTRLTVL.

The chain joins TRBV2 to TRBJ1-1; the D gene is possibly TRBD1 (5 bases). This CDR3 contains 14 residues. CDR1 is SNHLY, CDR2 FYNNEI, per germline. V gave up 2 bases and J gave up 6 bases, with 13 bases separating them. CDR3 nucleotide sequence: TGTGCCAGCAGTGAAAAGGGGCTACCTGCTGAAGCTTTCTTT. Amino acid sequence: CASSEKGLPAEAFF.

This clone was counted once. This chain connects TRBV3-1 (or the pseudogene TRBV3-2) to TRBJ1-1; 8 bases line up with TRBD1. The length of the CDR3 is 19 residues. V trimming: 1 base; J trimming: 0 bases; junction bases outside the gene matches: 13. Germline V gene data show CDR1 as LGHDT and CDR2 as YNNKEL (reference sequence). The chain's CDR3 is CASSQGTGFFLSLNTEAFF. CDR3 coding DNA: TGTGCCAGCAGCCAAGGGACAGGGTTTTTTTTGTCTCTGAACACTGAAGCTTTCTTT.

The chain has TRBV15 and TRBJ2-3; D remains ambiguous. The germline V gene has CDR1 LNHNV and CDR2 YYDKDF (reference sequence). Between the trimmed V and J ends, which lost 0 bases and 3 bases, there was a span of 10 bases. The CDR3 is 15 amino acids. CDR3 protein: CATSRDTVRTDTQYF. For the CDR3, the DNA is TGTGCCACCAGCAGAGATACCGTGCGGACAGATACGCAGTATTTT.

J is TRBJ2-2 and V is TRBV30; 10 bases match TRBD1. The germline CDR1 and CDR2 sequences are GTSNPN and SVGIG (reference sequence). The CDR3 covers 16 residues. J was trimmed by 14 bases and V by 2 bases; bases with no gene match: 17. CDR3 nucleotides: TGTGCCTGGAGTCGTGAGACAGGGGGCGTCTTTGGCCTCCTGTTTTTT. Its translation: CAWSRETGGVFGLLFF.

This chain uses TRBV19 with TRBJ1-5; tentative D call: TRBD1 (5 bases). Germline V CDR1 and CDR2: LNHDA, SQIVND (reference sequence). This CDR3 has 13 residues. V lost 6 bases and J lost 5, with 11 bases in between. Here the CDR3 reads CASRSTDYQPQHF. Here the CDR3 DNA reads TGTGCCAGTAGGTCGACAGACTATCAGCCCCAGCATTTT.

This clone showed up just once. The gene calls are TRBV3-1 (or the pseudogene TRBV3-2) and TRBJ2-2; TRBD2 aligns across 7 bases. With 4 bases clipped from V and 9 bases from J, the junction kept 11 bases outside the gene matches. Germline lookup yields CDR1 LGHDT and CDR2 YNNKEL (reference sequence). The CDR3 is 15 amino acids. The CDR3 loop is CASSPGLGDYRELFF. The DNA for the CDR3 is TGTGCCAGCAGCCCTGGATTGGGGGACTACAGGGAGCTGTTTTTT.

This clone has just a few counts. This sequence joins TRBV5-1 and TRBJ1-1; no reliable D call. The length of the CDR3 is 14 residues. Germline V gene lookup returns CDR1 SGHRS and CDR2 YFSETQ. V dropped 4 bases and J dropped 0 bases, with 10 bases sitting between them. The CDR3 DNA sequence: TGCGCCAGCAGCCAGGACTGGGTGAACACTGAAGCTTTCTTT. Its translation is CASSQDWVNTEAFF.

The chain combines TRBV5-1 with TRBJ2-7; D might be TRBD1 (5 bases). Germline loops: CDR1 SGHRS, CDR2 YFSETQ. This CDR3 region has 13 residues. V lost 4 bases, J lost 1 base, and 9 bases lay in between. CDR3 in amino acids: CASSVRQSYEQYF. The CDR3 region has the DNA TGCGCCAGCAGCGTCCGACAGTCCTACGAGCAGTACTTC.

This rearrangement joins TRBV7-9 to TRBJ2-3; TRBD2 matches 10 bases. The J segment lost 7 bases and the V segment lost 7 bases, leaving 14 bases of the junction unmatched. This CDR3 is 16 amino acids long. Germline CDR1 reads SEHNR; CDR2 reads FQNEAQ (reference sequence). The CDR3 sequence: CASTPLWELAGNTQYF. CDR3 sequence (DNA): TGTGCCAGCACCCCCCTGTGGGAACTAGCGGGAAATACGCAGTATTTT.

The V and J genes are TRBV29-1 and TRBJ1-2, with D perhaps TRBD1 (5 bases). Trimming removed 2 bases at V and 13 bases at J, with 14 bases between. The CDR3 contains 11 residues. Germline lookup yields CDR1 SQVTM and CDR2 ANQGSEA. The CDR3 loop reads CSVELGTPATF. The CDR3, as DNA: TGCAGCGTTGAACTAGGGACTCCAGCCACCTTC.

The rearrangement joins TRBV11-2 to TRBJ1-6; D might be TRBD1 (6 bases). The CDR3 totals 15 residues. Trimming took 6 bases from V and 9 from J, leaving 18 bases between them. CDR1 is SGHAT and CDR2 is FQNNGV in the germline V gene. The CDR3 sequence: CASRPTGFLGSPLHF. The CDR3, as DNA: TGTGCCAGCAGGCCCACAGGGTTTCTAGGTTCACCCCTCCACTTT.